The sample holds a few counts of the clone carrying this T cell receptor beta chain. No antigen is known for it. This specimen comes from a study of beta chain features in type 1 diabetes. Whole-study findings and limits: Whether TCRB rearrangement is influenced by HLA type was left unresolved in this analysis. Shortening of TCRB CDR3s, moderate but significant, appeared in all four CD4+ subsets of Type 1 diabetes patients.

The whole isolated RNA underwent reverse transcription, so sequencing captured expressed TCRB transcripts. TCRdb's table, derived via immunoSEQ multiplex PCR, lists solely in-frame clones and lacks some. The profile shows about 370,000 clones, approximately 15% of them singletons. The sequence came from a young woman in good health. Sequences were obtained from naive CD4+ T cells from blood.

Here the CDR3 reads CASIRRSYGYTF. In DNA, the CDR3 is TGTGCCAGCATTCGGAGATCCTATGGCTACACCTTC. The gene calls are TRBV6-1 and TRBJ1-2, with D unclear. This CDR3 region has 12 residues. Germline V CDR1 and CDR2: MNHNS, SASEGT. Trimming cost V 7 bases and J 4 bases, with 10 bases left between them.